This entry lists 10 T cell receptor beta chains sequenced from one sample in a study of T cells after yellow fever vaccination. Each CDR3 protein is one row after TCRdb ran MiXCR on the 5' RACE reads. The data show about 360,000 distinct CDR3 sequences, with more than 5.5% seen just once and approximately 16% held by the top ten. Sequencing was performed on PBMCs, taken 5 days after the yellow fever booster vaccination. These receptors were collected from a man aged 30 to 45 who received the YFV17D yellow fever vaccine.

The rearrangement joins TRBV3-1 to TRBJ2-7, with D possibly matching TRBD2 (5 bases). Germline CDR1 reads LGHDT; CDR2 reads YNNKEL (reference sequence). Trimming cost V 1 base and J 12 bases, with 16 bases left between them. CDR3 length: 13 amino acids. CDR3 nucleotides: TGTGCCAGCAGCCAAGTTGGTCGGGGAGACCTGTACTTC. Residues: CASSQVGRGDLYF.

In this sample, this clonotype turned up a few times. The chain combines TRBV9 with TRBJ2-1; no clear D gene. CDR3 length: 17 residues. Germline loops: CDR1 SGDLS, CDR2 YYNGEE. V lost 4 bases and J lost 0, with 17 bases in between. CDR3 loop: CASSPKSAPTSYNEQFF. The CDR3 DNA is TGTGCCAGCAGCCCCAAAAGCGCCCCTACCTCCTACAATGAGCAGTTCTTC.

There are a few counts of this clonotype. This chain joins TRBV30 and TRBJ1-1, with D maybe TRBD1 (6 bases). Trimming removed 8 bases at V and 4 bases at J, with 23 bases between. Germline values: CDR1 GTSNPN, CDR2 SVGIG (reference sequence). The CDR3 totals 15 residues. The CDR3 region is CAHLYGGLKLTEAFF. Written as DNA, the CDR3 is TGTGCCCACCTTTACGGGGGGCTGAAGCTCACTGAAGCTTTCTTT.

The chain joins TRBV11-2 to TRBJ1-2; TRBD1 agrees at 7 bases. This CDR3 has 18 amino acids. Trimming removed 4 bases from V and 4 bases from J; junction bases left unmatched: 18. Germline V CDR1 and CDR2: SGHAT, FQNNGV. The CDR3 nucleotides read TGTGCCAGCAGCTATCCAGGGAGGAGGACAGGTTCATCCTATGGCTACACCTTC. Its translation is CASSYPGRRTGSSYGYTF.

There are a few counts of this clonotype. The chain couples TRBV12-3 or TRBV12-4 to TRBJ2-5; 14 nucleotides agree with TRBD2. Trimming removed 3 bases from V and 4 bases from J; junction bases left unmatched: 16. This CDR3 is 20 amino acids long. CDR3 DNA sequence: TGTGCCAGCAGTTTGGACCGGGGGGGACTAGCGGGAGCCGACGGAGAGACCCAGTACTTC. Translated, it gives CASSLDRGGLAGADGETQYF.

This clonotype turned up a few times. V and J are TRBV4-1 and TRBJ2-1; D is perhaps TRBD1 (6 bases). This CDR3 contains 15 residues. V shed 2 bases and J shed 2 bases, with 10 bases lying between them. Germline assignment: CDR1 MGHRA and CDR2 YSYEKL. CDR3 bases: TGCGCCAGCAGCCAATCCTGGACAGCCTACAATGAGCAGTTCTTC. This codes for CASSQSWTAYNEQFF.

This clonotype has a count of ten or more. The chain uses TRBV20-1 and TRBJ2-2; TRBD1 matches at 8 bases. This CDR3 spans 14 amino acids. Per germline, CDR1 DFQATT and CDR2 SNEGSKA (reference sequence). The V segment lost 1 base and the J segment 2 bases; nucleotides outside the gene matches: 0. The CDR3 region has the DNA TGCAGTGCTAGAGCAGGGGGCAACACCGGGGAGCTGTTTTTT. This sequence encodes CSARAGGNTGELFF.

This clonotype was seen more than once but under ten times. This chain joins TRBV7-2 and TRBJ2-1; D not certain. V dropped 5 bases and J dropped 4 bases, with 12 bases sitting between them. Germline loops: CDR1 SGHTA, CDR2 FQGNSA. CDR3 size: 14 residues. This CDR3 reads CASSVLPRYNEQFF. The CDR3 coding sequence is TGTGCCAGCAGCGTCCTTCCACGTTACAATGAGCAGTTCTTC.

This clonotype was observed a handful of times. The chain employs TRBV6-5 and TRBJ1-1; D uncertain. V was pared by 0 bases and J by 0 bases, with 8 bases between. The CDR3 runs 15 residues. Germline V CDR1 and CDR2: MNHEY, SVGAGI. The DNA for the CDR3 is TGTGCCAGCAGTTACTCGAGGGCCATGAACACTGAAGCTTTCTTT. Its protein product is CASSYSRAMNTEAFF.

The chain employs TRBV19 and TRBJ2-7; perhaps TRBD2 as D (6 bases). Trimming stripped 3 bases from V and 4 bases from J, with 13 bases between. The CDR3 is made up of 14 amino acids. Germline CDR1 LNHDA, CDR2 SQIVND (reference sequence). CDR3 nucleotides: TGTGCCAGTAGTATCCCAGGAGCGGGTTACGAGCAGTACTTC. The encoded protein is CASSIPGAGYEQYF.